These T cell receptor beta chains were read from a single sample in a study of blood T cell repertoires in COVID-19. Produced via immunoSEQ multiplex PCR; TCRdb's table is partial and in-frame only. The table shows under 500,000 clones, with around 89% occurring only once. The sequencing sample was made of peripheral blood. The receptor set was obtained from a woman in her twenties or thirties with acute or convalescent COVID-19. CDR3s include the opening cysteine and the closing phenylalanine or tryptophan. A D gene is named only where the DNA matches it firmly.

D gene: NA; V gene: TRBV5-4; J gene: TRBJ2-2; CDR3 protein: CASSSGERTGELFF
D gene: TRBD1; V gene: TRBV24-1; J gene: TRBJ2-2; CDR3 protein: CATSDFFETGDTGELFF
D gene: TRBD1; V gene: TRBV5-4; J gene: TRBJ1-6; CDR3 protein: CASSRQGIHNSPLHF
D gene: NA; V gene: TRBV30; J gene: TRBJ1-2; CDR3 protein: CAWGTWAYGYTF
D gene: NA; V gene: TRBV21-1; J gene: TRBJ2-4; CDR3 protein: CASSKGSRTGPKNIQYF
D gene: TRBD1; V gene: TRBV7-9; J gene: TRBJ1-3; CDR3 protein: CASSWGQGAGNTIYF
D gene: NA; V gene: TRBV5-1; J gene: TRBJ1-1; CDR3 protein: CASSLMSDMNTEAFF
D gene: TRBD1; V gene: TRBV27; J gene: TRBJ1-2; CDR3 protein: CASSFRGWYGYTF
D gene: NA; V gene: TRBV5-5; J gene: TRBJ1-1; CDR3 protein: CASSFSWRRDTEAFF
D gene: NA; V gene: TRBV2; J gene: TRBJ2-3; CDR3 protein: CASSGTKTPDTQYF
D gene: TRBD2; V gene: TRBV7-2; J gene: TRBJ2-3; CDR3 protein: CASKRRGGTDTQYF
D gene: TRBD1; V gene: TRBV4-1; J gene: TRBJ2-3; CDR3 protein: CASSQDDDRGKYF
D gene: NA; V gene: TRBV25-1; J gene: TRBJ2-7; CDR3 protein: CASSGGATYEQYF
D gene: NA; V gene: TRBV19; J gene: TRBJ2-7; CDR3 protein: CASSTGTRGYEQYF
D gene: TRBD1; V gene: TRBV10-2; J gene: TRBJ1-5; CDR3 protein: CASGYRGGSQPQHF
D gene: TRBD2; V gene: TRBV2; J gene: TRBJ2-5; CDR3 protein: CASSVASGVETQYF
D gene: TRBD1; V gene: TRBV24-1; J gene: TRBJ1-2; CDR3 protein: CATSDRTGDGYTF
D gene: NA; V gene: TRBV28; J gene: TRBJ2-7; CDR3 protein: CASSLGSRSSYEQYF
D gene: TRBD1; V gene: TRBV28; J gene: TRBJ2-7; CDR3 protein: CASKGQGARVEQYF
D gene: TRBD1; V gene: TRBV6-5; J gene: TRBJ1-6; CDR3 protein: CASSRQGYNSPLHF
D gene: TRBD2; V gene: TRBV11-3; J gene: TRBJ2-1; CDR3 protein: CASSSGLAGGRGQSYNEQFF
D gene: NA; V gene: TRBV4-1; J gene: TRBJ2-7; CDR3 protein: CASSQRQGYEQYF
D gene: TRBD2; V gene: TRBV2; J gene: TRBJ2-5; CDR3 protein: CASSQRGRKETQYF
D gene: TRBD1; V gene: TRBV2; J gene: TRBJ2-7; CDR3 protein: CASKGQGPYEQYF
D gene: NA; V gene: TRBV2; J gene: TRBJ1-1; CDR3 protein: CASNPTGNTEAFF
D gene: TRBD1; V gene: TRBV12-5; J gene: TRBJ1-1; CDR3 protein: CAGRLQGARSEAFF
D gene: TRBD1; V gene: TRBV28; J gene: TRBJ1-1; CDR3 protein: CASQQGGVTNTEAFF
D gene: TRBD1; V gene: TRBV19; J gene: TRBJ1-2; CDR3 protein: CASSNSGTAVIYGYTF
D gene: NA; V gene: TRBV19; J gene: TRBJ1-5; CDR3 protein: CASSTDRPGQPQHF
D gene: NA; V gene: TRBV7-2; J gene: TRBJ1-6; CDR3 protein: CASSTRRTDYNSPLHF
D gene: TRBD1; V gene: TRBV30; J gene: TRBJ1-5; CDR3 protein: CAWAGGGNQPQHF
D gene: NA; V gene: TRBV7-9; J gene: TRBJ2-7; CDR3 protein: CASSLGRGEQYF
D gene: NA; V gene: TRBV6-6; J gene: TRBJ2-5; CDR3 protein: CASSPQRGRGGETQYF
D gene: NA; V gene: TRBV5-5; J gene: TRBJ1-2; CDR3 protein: CASSLVPGKDYGYTF
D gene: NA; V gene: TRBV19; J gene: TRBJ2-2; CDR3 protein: CASSIRENTGELFF
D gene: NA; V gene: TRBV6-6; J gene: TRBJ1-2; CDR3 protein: CASGARGGGYGYTF
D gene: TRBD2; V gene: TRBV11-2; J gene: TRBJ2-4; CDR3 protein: CASRRLAGGPVQYF
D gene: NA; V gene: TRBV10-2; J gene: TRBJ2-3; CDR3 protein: CASSRSSDPTDTQYF
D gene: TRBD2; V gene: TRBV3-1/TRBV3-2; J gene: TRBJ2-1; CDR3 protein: CASSLGLAGGSEQFF
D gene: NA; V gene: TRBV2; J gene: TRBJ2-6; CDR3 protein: CASIWAEKSSGANVLTF
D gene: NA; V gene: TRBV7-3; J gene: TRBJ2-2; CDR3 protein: CASSPSPGERGGELFF
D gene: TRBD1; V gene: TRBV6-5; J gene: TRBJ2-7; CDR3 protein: CASGHGQGYEQYF
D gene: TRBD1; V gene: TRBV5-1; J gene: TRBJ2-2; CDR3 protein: CASSPRTGEAGELFF
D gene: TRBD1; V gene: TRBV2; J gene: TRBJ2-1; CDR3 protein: CASSESWDRGEQFF
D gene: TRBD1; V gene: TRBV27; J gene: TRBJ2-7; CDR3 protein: CASSARQGRYEQYF
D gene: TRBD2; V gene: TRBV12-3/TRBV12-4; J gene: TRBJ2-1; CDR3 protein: CASSFRGDNEQFF
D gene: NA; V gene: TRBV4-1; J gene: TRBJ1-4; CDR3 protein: CASSQAQGANEKLFF
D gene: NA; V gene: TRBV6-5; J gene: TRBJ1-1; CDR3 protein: CASSYRGNTEAFF
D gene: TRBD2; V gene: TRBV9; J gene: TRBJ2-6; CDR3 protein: CASRKTGLAGKSGANVLTF
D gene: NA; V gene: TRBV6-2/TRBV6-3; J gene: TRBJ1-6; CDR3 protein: CASSYSGTVSRALHF
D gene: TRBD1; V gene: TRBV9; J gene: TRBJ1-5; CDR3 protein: CASSDSGGSNQPQHF
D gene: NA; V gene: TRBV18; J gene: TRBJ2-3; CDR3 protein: CASSPSKISTDTQYF
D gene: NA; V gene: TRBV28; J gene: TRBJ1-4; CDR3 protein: CASRPNGGILNEKLFF
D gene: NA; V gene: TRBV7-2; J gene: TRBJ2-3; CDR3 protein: CASSLMARGLTDTQYF
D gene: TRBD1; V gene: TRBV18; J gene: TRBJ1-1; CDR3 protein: CASSQGQGGLNTEAFF
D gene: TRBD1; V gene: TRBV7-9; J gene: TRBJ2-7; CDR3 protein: CASSLEGTEYYEQYF
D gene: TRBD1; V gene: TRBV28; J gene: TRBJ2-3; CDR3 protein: CASSSRTGPSTDTQYF